This T cell receptor beta chain is drawn from a study of OX40 agonist ivuxolimab in advanced cancers. Study-wide background: Past anti-PD-1, anti-PD-L1 or anti-CTLA-4 therapy was accepted, and 40% to 45% had received some. Overall study results and limits: CD4+ T cells averaged fewer expanded clones than CD8+ T cells. CD4+ and CD8+ blood T cells expanded clonally by week 6 at 0.1 to 3.0 mg/kg.

TCRdb's table, derived via immunoSEQ multiplex PCR, lists solely in-frame clones and lacks some. Among about 73,000 clones, roughly 86% were seen once, and the ten largest hold under 0.85%. Concerning this clone: Its cognate antigen is unknown.

The CDR3 extends over 15 amino acids. V lost 0 bases, J lost 4 bases, and 10 bases lay in between. In germline, CDR1 is SGHRS, CDR2 YFSETQ. The source is an adult with an advanced solid tumor such as melanoma, head and neck, liver or kidney cancer. The chain carries TRBV5-1 and TRBJ2-2; maybe TRBD1 (6 bases). This specimen consisted of CD4+ or CD8+ T cells sorted from blood, obtained in a trial of the OX40 agonist ivuxolimab. DNA for the CDR3: TGCGCCAGCAGCTTGGTGGGGGACACCACCGGGGAGCTGTTTTTT. Translation gives CASSLVGDTTGELFF.